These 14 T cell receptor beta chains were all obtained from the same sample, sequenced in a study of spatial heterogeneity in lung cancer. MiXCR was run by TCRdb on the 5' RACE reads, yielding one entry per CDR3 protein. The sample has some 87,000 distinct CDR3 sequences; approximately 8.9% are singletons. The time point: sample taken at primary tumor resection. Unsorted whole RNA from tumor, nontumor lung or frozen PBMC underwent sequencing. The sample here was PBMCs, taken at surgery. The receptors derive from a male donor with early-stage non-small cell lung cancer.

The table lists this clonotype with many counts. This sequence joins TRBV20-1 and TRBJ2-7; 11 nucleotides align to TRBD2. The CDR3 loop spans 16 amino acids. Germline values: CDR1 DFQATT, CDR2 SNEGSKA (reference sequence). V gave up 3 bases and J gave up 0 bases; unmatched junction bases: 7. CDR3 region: CSASHGLAGRSYEQYF. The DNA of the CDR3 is TGCAGTGCTAGCCACGGACTAGCGGGCCGCTCCTACGAGCAGTACTTC.

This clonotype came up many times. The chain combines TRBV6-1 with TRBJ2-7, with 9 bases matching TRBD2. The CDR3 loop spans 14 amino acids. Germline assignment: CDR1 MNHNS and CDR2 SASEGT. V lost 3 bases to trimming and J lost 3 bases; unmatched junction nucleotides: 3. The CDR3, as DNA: TGTGCCAGCAGTGACGGCGGGGGGGTCTACGAGCAGTACTTC. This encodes CASSDGGGVYEQYF.

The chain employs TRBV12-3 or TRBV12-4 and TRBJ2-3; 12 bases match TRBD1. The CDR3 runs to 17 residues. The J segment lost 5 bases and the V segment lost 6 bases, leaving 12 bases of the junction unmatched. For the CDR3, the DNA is TGTGCCAGCAGCTCTTTTATCCGGGACAGGGGGCAAGATACGCAGTATTTT. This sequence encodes CASSSFIRDRGQDTQYF.

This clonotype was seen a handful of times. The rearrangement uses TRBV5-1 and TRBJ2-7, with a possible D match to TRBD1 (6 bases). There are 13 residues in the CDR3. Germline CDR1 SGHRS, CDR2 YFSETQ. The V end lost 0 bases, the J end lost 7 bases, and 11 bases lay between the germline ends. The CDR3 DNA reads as TGCGCCAGCAGCTTGGCCAGGGGTGGTGAGCAGTACTTC. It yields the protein CASSLARGGEQYF.

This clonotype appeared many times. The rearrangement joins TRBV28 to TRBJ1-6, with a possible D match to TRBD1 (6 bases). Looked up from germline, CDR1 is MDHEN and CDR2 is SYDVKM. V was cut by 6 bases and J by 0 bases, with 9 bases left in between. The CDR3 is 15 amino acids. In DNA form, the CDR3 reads TGTGCCAGCAGCCGACAGGTCTCCTATAATTCACCCCTCCACTTT. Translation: CASSRQVSYNSPLHF. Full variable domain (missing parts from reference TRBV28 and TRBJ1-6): DVKVTQSSRYLVKRTGEKVFLECVQDMDHENMFWYRQDPGLGLRLIYFSYDVKMKEKGDIPEGYSVSREKKERFSLILESASTNQTSMYLCASSRQVSYNSPLHFGNGTRLTVT.

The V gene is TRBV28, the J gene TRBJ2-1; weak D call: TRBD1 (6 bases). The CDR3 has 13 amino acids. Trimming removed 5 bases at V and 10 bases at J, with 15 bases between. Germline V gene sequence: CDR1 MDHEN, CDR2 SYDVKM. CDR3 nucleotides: TGTGCCAGCAGTCCCTGGGACAAAGCGGAGCAGTTCTTC. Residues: CASSPWDKAEQFF.

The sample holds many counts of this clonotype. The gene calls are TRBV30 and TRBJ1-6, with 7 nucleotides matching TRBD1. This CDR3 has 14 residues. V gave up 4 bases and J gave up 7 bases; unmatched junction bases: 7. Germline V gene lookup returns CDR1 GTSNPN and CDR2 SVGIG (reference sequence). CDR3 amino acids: CAWNDRVGNSPLHF. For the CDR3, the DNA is TGTGCCTGGAACGACAGGGTAGGGAATTCACCCCTCCACTTT.

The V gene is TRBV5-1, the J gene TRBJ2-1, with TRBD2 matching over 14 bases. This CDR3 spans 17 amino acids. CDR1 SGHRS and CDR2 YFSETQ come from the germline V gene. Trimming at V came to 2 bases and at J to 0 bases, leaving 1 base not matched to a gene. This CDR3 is CASSFGLAGGSYNEQFF. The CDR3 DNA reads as TGCGCCAGCAGCTTCGGACTAGCGGGAGGCTCCTACAATGAGCAGTTCTTC.

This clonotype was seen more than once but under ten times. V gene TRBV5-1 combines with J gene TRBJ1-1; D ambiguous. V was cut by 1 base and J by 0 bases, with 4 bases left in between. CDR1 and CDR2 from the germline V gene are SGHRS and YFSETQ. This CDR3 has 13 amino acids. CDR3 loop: CASSLWLNTEAFF. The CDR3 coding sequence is TGCGCCAGCAGCTTGTGGCTGAACACTGAAGCTTTCTTT. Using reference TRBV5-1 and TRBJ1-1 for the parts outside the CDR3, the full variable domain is KAGVTQTPRYLIKTRGQQVTLSCSPISGHRSVSWYQQTPGQGLQFLFEYFSETQRNKGNFPGRFSGRQFSNSRSEMNVSTLELGDSALYLCASSLWLNTEAFFGQGTRLTVV.

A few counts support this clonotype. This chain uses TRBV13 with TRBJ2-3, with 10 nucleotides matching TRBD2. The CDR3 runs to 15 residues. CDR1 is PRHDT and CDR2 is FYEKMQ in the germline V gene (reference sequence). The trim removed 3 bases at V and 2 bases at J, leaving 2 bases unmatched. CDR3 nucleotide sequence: TGTGCCAGCAGCTTGACTAGCGGGCTCACAGATACGCAGTATTTT. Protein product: CASSLTSGLTDTQYF.

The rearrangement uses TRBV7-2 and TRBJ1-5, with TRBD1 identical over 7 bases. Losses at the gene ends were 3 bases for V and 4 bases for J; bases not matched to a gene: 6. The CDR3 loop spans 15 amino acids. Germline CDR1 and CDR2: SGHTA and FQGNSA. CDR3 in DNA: TGTGCCAGCAGCTTGGGGACAGCCCGAAATCAGCCCCAGCATTTT. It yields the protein CASSLGTARNQPQHF.

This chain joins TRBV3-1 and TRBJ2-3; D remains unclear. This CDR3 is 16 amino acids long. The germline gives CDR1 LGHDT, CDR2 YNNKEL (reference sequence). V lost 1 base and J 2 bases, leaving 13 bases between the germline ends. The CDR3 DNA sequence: TGTGCCAGCAGCCAAGCCCGACTGGCTAACACAGATACGCAGTATTTT. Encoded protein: CASSQARLANTDTQYF.

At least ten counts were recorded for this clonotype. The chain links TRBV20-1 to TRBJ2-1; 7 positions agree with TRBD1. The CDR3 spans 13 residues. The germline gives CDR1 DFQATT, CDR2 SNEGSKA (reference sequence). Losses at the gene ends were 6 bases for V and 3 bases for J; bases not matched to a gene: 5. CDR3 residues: CSANRDSYNEQFF. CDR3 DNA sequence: TGCAGTGCAAACCGGGACAGCTACAATGAGCAGTTCTTC.

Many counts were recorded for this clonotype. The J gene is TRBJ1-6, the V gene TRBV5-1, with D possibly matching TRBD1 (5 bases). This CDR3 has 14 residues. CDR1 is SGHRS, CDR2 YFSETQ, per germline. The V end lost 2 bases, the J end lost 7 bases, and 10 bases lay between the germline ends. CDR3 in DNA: TGCGCCAGCAGCTTCGGGGCAGGAAATTCACCCCTCCACTTT. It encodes CASSFGAGNSPLHF. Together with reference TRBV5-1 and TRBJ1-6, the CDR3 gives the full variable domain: KAGVTQTPRYLIKTRGQQVTLSCSPISGHRSVSWYQQTPGQGLQFLFEYFSETQRNKGNFPGRFSGRQFSNSRSEMNVSTLELGDSALYLCASSFGAGNSPLHFGNGTRLTVT.